The entry below describes one T cell receptor beta chain. Its antigen is still unknown. No much larger clone is present one base from it, and per-base qualities are unavailable. This sample was included in a study of blood T cell repertoires in COVID-19 (dated by TCRdb to 2020 to 2021). Regarding the study in general: Collaborator samples came from the United States, Italy and Spain and covered acute and convalescent phases of COVID-19. The samples were drawn from two sources: the first 160 participants of the ongoing ImmuneRACE study, and 1,254 subjects contributed by 6 global collaborators. The dataset comprised deeply sampled blood TCRbeta repertoires from subjects exposed to, actively infected with, or recovered from COVID-19. The prospective study material was composed of cDNA or gDNA derived from T cells, B-cell-depleted T cells, or PBMCs. The sample metadata nearly always contained a de-identified subject ID, COVID-19 status, age in years and sex. Where HLA class I and class II types were available, the types were taken from metadata supplied by the sample provider, not from assay-based typing. The repertoires were released in a freely available public database intended as a resource for research on the immune response to SARS-CoV-2. Paper-wide results and their limitations: The quantity of clinical and demographic metadata differed by source and by participant and was supplied without curation.

One collaborating source in Seattle enrolled patients during active infection and followed them longitudinally through the course of disease. The collaborating institutions used their own protocols to collect whole blood in K2EDTA tubes. For TCRbeta analysis, collaborators shipped samples in one of three forms: frozen whole blood, isolated PBMCs, or DNA extracted from either of those sample types. The germline V gene (reference sequence) sets CDR1 to SGHNT and CDR2 to YYREEE. The junction carries 20 bases between V and J, which are trimmed by 5 bases and 8 bases respectively. There are 15 amino acids in the CDR3, from cysteine to phenylalanine inclusive. The CDR3 DNA has 45 bases and is translated from base 1. TCRbeta CDR3 regions were amplified from genomic DNA by means of the immunoSEQ Assay, a bias-controlled multiplex PCR. Per the original workflow: Within the assay, amplification of reference gene primers was used to estimate how many nucleated cells each sample contained. To quantify the absolute abundance of each unique TCRbeta CDR3 rearrangement, sequence reads were collapsed and filtered. For each sample, productive Simpson clonality was calculated by taking the square root of Simpson's diversity index across productive rearrangements. TCRdb mirrors the immuneACCESS table, restricted to in-frame sequences. Some clones are absent from its copies; in checked studies, under half trace to an unresolved V gene, and the reason for the others is unknown. V and J calls and clone size come straight from that table; D and trimming were deduced from the DNA. The sample has more than 200,000 clones on record, 85% to 90% of them singletons. Roughly 11% of the sample comes from the top ten.

This clonotype was obtained from a man in his fifties with COVID-19, enrolled during active disease. The sample comprised peripheral blood. The chain is encoded by TRBV5-4 joined to TRBJ2-4; the D gene is not confidently resolved. The bases are TGTGCCAGCAGGCCGGAGATATCCGTCAAGGACATTCAGTACTTC. Its translation is CASRPEISVKDIQYF.